The 6 T cell receptor beta chains presented below share a single source sample, sequenced in a study of beta chain features in type 1 diabetes (dated by TCRdb to 2016 to 2019). Results and caveats for the whole study, not just this receptor: Type 1 diabetes patients showed a moderate but significant shortening of TCRB CDR3 length in all four CD4+ subsets.

For these TCRs, the target antigens are not known. Library preparation was by the immunoSEQ multiplex PCR assay. The entire isolated RNA was reverse transcribed using the High Capacity cDNA Reverse Transcription Kit, and thus expressed TCRB transcripts were sequenced. The clones in this table, taken by TCRdb from immuneACCESS, are in-frame only. Not every clone is retained; where verified, under half of the shortfall comes from an unresolved V gene, and the cause of the rest is unknown. This sample has roughly 730,000 clones in its table, and around 15% of those were observed once. The ten largest clones represent less than 0.025% of the sample. Sample: naive CD4+ T cells from blood. The cell subset or site label for this specimen denotes: true naive CD4+ T cells. Receptor source: a young man with type 1 diabetes.

The chain couples TRBV29-1 to TRBJ2-1, with TRBD2 matching 10 bases. The germline CDR1 and CDR2 sequences are SQVTM and ANQGSEA. The CDR3 extends over 17 amino acids. V lost 4 bases, J lost 5 bases, and 14 bases stayed unmatched. The CDR3 is CSVGPHPASGGNNEQFF. The DNA for the CDR3 is TGCAGCGTTGGCCCCCACCCGGCTAGCGGGGGAAACAATGAGCAGTTCTTC.

The rearrangement links TRBV28 to TRBJ2-3; 10 positions match TRBD1. This CDR3 region has 15 residues. From germline, CDR1 is MDHEN and CDR2 SYDVKM. V shed 5 bases and J 3 bases; nucleotides not matched to a gene: 5. CDR3 loop: CASSLRTGGTDTQYF. As DNA, the CDR3 is TGTGCCAGCAGTCTTCGGACAGGGGGTACAGATACGCAGTATTTT.

V is TRBV2 and J is TRBJ2-5; TRBD2 matches 9 bases. Trimming cost V 3 bases and J 0 bases; bases outside gene matches: 5. CDR3 length: 16 residues. Germline loops: CDR1 SNHLY, CDR2 FYNNEI. CDR3 in amino acids: CASSDWLAGNQETQYF. The CDR3 DNA follows: TGTGCCAGCAGTGATTGGCTAGCGGGGAACCAAGAGACCCAGTACTTC.

This clone was found a few times. The chain has TRBV18 and TRBJ2-3, with 10 positions matching TRBD1. Germline-derived CDR1 and CDR2 are KGHSH and LQKENI. V was pared by 3 bases and J by 6 bases, with 6 bases of the junction left unmatched. This CDR3 has 15 residues. The CDR3 coding sequence is TGTGCCAGCTCACCCGGGACAGGGGATCCTGATACGCAGTATTTT. Protein: CASSPGTGDPDTQYF. Variable domain in full (rest from reference TRBV18 and TRBJ2-3): NAGVMQNPRHLVRRRGQEARLRCSPMKGHSHVYWYRQLPEEGLKFMVYLQKENIIDESGMPKERFSAEFPKEGPSILRIQQVVRGDSAAYFCASSPGTGDPDTQYFGPGTRLTVL.

Comment on this clone: The sample has other DNA sequences that encode this CDR3 too. The chain recombines TRBV30 with TRBJ1-2; tentative D call: TRBD1 (6 bases). This CDR3 region has 13 residues. CDR1 is GTSNPN, CDR2 SVGIG, per germline (reference sequence). Trimming cost V 0 bases and J 3 bases, with 8 bases left between them. The CDR3 region has the DNA TGTGCCTGGAGTGTACAGGGTGACTATGGCTACACCTTC. Translated: CAWSVQGDYGYTF.

This clone was seen a handful of times. This CDR3 reads CASSGQGSGNTIYF. CDR3 DNA sequence: TGTGCCAGCAGCGGACAGGGGTCGGGAAACACCATATATTTT. The chain couples TRBV28 to TRBJ1-3, with 9 bases aligning to TRBD1. Trimming removed 6 bases from V and 4 bases from J; junction bases left unmatched: 4. Germline CDR1 is MDHEN and CDR2 is SYDVKM. This CDR3 spans 14 amino acids.